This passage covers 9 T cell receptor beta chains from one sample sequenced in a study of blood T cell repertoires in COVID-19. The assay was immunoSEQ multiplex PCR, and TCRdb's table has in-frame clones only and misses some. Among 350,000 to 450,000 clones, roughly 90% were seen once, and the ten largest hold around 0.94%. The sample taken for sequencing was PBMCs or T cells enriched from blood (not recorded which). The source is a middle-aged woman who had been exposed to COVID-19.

In DNA form, the CDR3 reads TGTGCCAGCAGTTACCTCGGGACAGTTCAAGAGACCCAGTACTTC. Its translation is CASSYLGTVQETQYF. V and J are TRBV6-5 and TRBJ2-5; TRBD1 matches 7 bases. The trim removed 2 bases at V and 2 bases at J, leaving 5 bases unmatched. The CDR3 has 15 residues. CDR1 and CDR2 from the germline V gene are MNHEY and SVGAGI.

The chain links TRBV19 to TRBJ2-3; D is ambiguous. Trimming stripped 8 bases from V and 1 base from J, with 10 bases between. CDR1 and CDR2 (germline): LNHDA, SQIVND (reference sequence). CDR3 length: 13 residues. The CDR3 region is CASAARRTDTQYF. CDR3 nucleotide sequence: TGTGCCAGTGCGGCCCGGCGCACAGATACGCAGTATTTT.

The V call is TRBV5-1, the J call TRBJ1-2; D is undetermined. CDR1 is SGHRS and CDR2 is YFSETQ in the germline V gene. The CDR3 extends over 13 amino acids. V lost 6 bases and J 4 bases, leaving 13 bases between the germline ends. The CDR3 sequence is CASTSGELYGYTF. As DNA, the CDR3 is TGCGCCAGCACCTCCGGGGAGCTCTATGGCTACACCTTC.

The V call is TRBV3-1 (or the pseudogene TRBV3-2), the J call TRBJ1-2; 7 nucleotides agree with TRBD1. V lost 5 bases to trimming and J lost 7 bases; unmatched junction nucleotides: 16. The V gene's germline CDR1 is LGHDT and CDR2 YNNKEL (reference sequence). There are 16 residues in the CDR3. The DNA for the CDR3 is TGTGCCAGCAGCAAGGCCGGGGCCAGGGGGTTATTTGGCTACACCTTC. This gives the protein CASSKAGARGLFGYTF.

CDR3 amino acids: CASRPTRTASTDTQYF. The CDR3 DNA follows: TGTGCCAGCAGACCCACTAGGACAGCTAGCACAGATACGCAGTATTTT. V is TRBV3-1 (or the pseudogene TRBV3-2) and J is TRBJ2-3; TRBD1 might be the D (6 bases). The CDR3 runs to 16 residues. In germline, CDR1 is LGHDT, CDR2 YNNKEL (reference sequence). Between the trimmed V and J ends, which lost 6 bases and 0 bases, there was a span of 16 bases.

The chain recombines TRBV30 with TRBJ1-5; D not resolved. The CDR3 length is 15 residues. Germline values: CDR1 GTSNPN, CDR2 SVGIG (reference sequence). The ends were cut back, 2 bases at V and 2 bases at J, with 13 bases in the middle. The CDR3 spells CAWSQGGMGNQPQHF. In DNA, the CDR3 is TGTGCCTGGAGTCAAGGAGGGATGGGCAATCAGCCCCAGCATTTT.

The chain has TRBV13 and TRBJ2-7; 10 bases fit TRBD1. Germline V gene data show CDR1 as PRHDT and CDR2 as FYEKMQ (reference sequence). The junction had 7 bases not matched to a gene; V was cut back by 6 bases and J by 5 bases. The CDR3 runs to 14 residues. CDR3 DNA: TGTGCCAGCAGGAACCGGGACAGGGGAGACGAGCAGTACTTC. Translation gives CASRNRDRGDEQYF.

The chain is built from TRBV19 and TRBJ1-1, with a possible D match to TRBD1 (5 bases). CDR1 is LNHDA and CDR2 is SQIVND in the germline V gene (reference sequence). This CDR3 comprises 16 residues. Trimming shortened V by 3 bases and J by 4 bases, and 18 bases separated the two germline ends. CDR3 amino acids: CASSIVGGKGSTEAFF. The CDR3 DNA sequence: TGTGCCAGTAGTATTGTGGGCGGGAAGGGGTCCACTGAAGCTTTCTTT.

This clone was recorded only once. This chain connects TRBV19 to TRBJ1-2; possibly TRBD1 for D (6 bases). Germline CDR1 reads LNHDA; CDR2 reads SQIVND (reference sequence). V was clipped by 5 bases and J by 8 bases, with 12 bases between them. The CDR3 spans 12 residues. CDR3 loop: CASSPRDTGYTF. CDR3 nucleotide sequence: TGTGCCAGTAGTCCACGGGACACCGGCTACACCTTC.